This T cell receptor beta chain was found in a study of response to subunit inactivated influenza vaccine (dated by TCRdb to the late 2010s). A note on the overall study: Deep quantitative T cell receptor repertoire profiling was used in the study to track responses to a trivalent subunit inactivated influenza vaccine. Beyond this particular receptor, the publication reports: According to the authors, only a limited number of new T cells may be recruited by each seasonal influenza vaccination.

CDR1 DFQATT and CDR2 SNEGSKA were looked up in the germline V gene (reference sequence). V has 7 bases trimmed and J has 3 bases trimmed; junction bases matching no gene number 7. The CDR3 sequence holds 13 residues, the cysteine and phenylalanine included. Just CDR3 DNA is preserved here, 39 bases in frame from base 1. There are many counts of this clonotype. Its antigen remains unidentified. Base qualities are missing; no much larger clone stands one base away. Library construction relied on RT-PCR. Sequencing relied on an Illumina HiSeq 2500. The public reads were run again by TCRdb, first through fastp at Q25 and then through MiXCR, and only productive beta chains were kept. Every distinct CDR3 protein forms one entry, paired with its most common genes and DNA. Counted in this sample were about 780,000 distinct CDR3 sequences; under 20% of them appeared once. Together, the top ten hold about 11% of the sample.

The TCR originated in a man aged 45-60 years who received an inactivated influenza vaccine. Donor details come from another sample of the same person, matched by shared clones. Here the chain combines TRBV20-1 and TRBJ2-3, with 7 bases aligning to TRBD1. Sequenced here: PBMCs from blood, sampled 4 to 6 days after vaccination. CDR3 sequence: CSGARGWTDTQYF. The nucleotides are TGCAGTGGGGCCAGGGGGTGGACAGATACGCAGTATTTT.